One sample yielded the 27 T cell receptor beta chains listed below, sequenced in a study of T-cell memory formation after mild COVID-19. Via MiXCR, TCRdb re-called the 5' RACE reads, giving one row per CDR3 protein. Among roughly 400,000 distinct CDR3 sequences, roughly 24% were seen once, and the ten largest hold around 8.1%. Sequences were obtained from PBMCs or a T cell subset sorted from them (not recorded which). The source is an adult woman who had mild COVID-19 (a few samples of this study predate the infection). Cell type and time point are not known.

This clonotype has just a few counts. The J gene is TRBJ2-4, the V gene TRBV28; D gene ambiguous. This CDR3 is 18 amino acids long. Trimming took 2 bases from V and 0 from J, leaving 17 bases between them. Germline V gene lookup returns CDR1 MDHEN and CDR2 SYDVKM. CDR3 protein: CASSLPGSARLAKNIQYF. CDR3 coding DNA: TGTGCCAGCAGTTTACCCGGGTCCGCCCGATTAGCCAAAAACATTCAGTACTTC.

V and J are TRBV28 and TRBJ2-5; D is unresolved. V lost 6 bases and J 2 bases, leaving 13 bases between the germline ends. CDR3 length equals 14 residues. Germline-derived CDR1 and CDR2 are MDHEN and SYDVKM. The CDR3 is CASRPALDQETQYF. The CDR3 DNA reads TGTGCCAGCAGACCCGCCTTGGATCAAGAGACCCAGTACTTC.

V is TRBV9 and J is TRBJ2-3; D unresolved. V lost 3 bases and J 2 bases, leaving 10 bases between the germline ends. The CDR3 totals 14 residues. Germline V gene data show CDR1 as SGDLS and CDR2 as YYNGEE. CDR3 in DNA: TGTGCCAGCAGCGGGTCGGACCACACAGATACGCAGTATTTT. It specifies CASSGSDHTDTQYF.

In its sample, this clonotype was seen many times. V usage is TRBV5-5 and J usage is TRBJ2-2, with 14 bases lining up with TRBD2. This CDR3 region has 20 residues. Trimming cost V 4 bases and J 4 bases; bases outside gene matches: 15. The germline gives CDR1 SGHKS, CDR2 YYEKEE (reference sequence). For the CDR3, the DNA is TGTGCCAGCAGCCCGAAATCCGGGACTAGCGGGAGTAGTGTCACCGGGGAGCTGTTTTTT. Residues: CASSPKSGTSGSSVTGELFF.

There are a few counts of this clonotype. The chain joins TRBV20-1 to TRBJ2-1; 11 bases are shared with TRBD2. The CDR3 has 16 residues. CDR1 is DFQATT and CDR2 is SNEGSKA in the germline V gene (reference sequence). V shed 3 bases, J shed 3 bases, and the junction held 7 bases outside the gene matches. The CDR3 spells CSASHPSGGNYNEQFF. The CDR3, as DNA: TGCAGTGCTAGTCACCCTAGCGGGGGGAACTACAATGAGCAGTTCTTC.

The sample holds a few counts of this clonotype. The chain combines TRBV10-3 with TRBJ2-3, with TRBD1 matching 8 bases. The germline CDR1 and CDR2 sequences are ENHRY and SYGVKD. Unmatched junction bases numbered 0, after V lost 2 bases and J lost 8 bases. CDR3 length equals 12 residues. CDR3 in amino acids: CAISEDRGTQYF. The DNA for the CDR3 is TGTGCCATCAGTGAGGACAGGGGTACGCAGTATTTT.

This chain connects TRBV5-1 to TRBJ2-1; maybe TRBD1 (5 bases). Trimming removed 0 bases from V and 0 bases from J, with 13 bases in between. The CDR3 is 17 residues long. Germline values: CDR1 SGHRS, CDR2 YFSETQ. The CDR3 sequence: CASSLGRAESSYNEQFF. CDR3 nucleotides: TGCGCCAGCAGCTTGGGCAGGGCGGAGAGCTCCTACAATGAGCAGTTCTTC.

This chain links TRBV7-9 with TRBJ1-2, with D perhaps matching TRBD1 (5 bases). CDR3 length equals 16 residues. Germline V gene data show CDR1 as SEHNR and CDR2 as FQNEAQ (reference sequence). V was cut by 1 base and J by 3 bases, with 15 bases left in between. This CDR3 is CASSLGGHAGYYGYTF. For the CDR3, the DNA is TGTGCCAGCAGCTTAGGGGGCCACGCAGGGTACTATGGCTACACCTTC.

This clonotype has only a few counts. The V and J genes are TRBV7-9 and TRBJ2-7; D is ambiguous. Trimming removed 5 bases from V and 2 bases from J, with 10 bases in between. The germline V gene has CDR1 SEHNR and CDR2 FQNEAQ (reference sequence). CDR3 length: 13 amino acids. CDR3 region: CASSPRATYEQYF. The CDR3 DNA follows: TGTGCCAGCAGCCCAAGGGCCACCTACGAGCAGTACTTC.

This clonotype was found a few times. The CDR3 nucleotides read TGCGCCAGCGGTTCCGGGGGTGAGCAGTTCTTC. Its translation is CASGSGGEQFF. The rearrangement joins TRBV5-1 to TRBJ2-1; weak D call: TRBD2 (6 bases). Germline lookup yields CDR1 SGHRS and CDR2 YFSETQ. This CDR3 has 11 residues. V was shortened by 7 bases and J by 9 bases, with 11 bases between the two germline ends.

This clonotype was found a few times. The chain carries TRBV12-3 or TRBV12-4 and TRBJ1-1; 7 positions agree with TRBD1. The length of the CDR3 is 15 residues. J gave up 0 bases and V 6 bases, and 7 bases lay outside the gene matches. CDR3 bases: TGTGCCAGCAGCTATCCGGGACAGATGAACACTGAAGCTTTCTTT. It translates to CASSYPGQMNTEAFF.

The chain uses TRBV7-8 and TRBJ2-1; no definite D call. V lost 2 bases to trimming and J lost 1 base, with 15 bases between them. Germline V gives CDR1 SGHVS, CDR2 FQNEAQ. The CDR3 is 17 amino acids. In nucleotides, the CDR3 is TGTGCCAGCAGCTTATTTCCGACACCGAAGTCCTACAATGAGCAGTTCTTC. Its protein is CASSLFPTPKSYNEQFF.

This clonotype has only a few counts. V is TRBV18 and J is TRBJ2-7, with unresolved D. CDR1 is KGHSH, CDR2 LQKENI, per germline. Trimming left V 3 bases short and J 4 bases short, with 10 bases between. CDR3 length equals 13 residues. The CDR3 protein is CASSPVAAYEQYF. CDR3 in DNA: TGTGCCAGCTCACCGGTCGCGGCGTACGAGCAGTACTTC.

The J gene is TRBJ2-1, the V gene TRBV7-9, with D uncertain. The CDR3 covers 12 residues. The germline V and J ends were trimmed by 5 bases and 12 bases, with 14 bases remaining between them. CDR1 is SEHNR, CDR2 FQNEAQ, per germline (reference sequence). CDR3 bases: TGTGCCAGCAGCAACCTAGGGTTGGGGCAGTTCTTC. Its protein is CASSNLGLGQFF.

This clonotype has just a few counts. The chain carries TRBV5-1 and TRBJ1-1; TRBD1 matches 9 bases. CDR3 length: 17 residues. Germline V gene data show CDR1 as SGHRS and CDR2 as YFSETQ. With 3 bases clipped from V and 3 bases from J, the junction kept 12 bases outside the gene matches. In DNA, the CDR3 is TGCGCCAGCAGCTGGATAGAGAACAGGGGGCCGGACACTGAAGCTTTCTTT. Protein sequence: CASSWIENRGPDTEAFF.

The chain carries TRBV15 and TRBJ2-5, with 12 bases matching TRBD2. The CDR3 extends over 19 amino acids. V lost 4 bases to trimming and J lost 0 bases; unmatched junction nucleotides: 12. Germline values: CDR1 LNHNV, CDR2 YYDKDF (reference sequence). CDR3 sequence (DNA): TGTGCCACCAGCATGCCGACTAGCGGGAGTACCTGGTACCAAGAGACCCAGTACTTC. This sequence encodes CATSMPTSGSTWYQETQYF.

A few counts support this clonotype. The genes are TRBV20-1 and TRBJ2-1; D perhaps matches TRBD1 (6 bases). The CDR3 is 17 amino acids. Looked up from germline, CDR1 is DFQATT and CDR2 is SNEGSKA (reference sequence). V was cut by 1 base and J by 4 bases, with 20 bases left in between. CDR3 nucleotide sequence: TGCAGTGCTAGAGTGGTATGGGAACTAGGGGGTTACAATGAGCAGTTCTTC. The encoded protein is CSARVVWELGGYNEQFF.

This clonotype was seen only a few times. The chain couples TRBV7-8 to TRBJ2-7; D perhaps matches TRBD1 (6 bases). This CDR3 comprises 14 residues. V was clipped by 3 bases and J by 2 bases, with 11 bases between them. The germline V gene has CDR1 SGHVS and CDR2 FQNEAQ. Written as DNA, the CDR3 is TGTGCCAGCAGCTTTGGCAGGGGCGCCTACGAGCAGTACTTC. It translates to CASSFGRGAYEQYF.

This clonotype turned up a few times. The genes are TRBV9 and TRBJ2-1, with D tentatively TRBD1 (5 bases). The CDR3 has 13 amino acids. Trimming stripped 6 bases from V and 9 bases from J, with 16 bases between. The germline V gene encodes CDR1 SGDLS and CDR2 YYNGEE. CDR3 nucleotide sequence: TGTGCCAGCACACCACAGGAGCTTGGTGAGCAGTTCTTC. This encodes CASTPQELGEQFF.

The rearrangement uses TRBV19 and TRBJ2-1, with D possibly matching TRBD1 (5 bases). The CDR3 totals 14 residues. From germline, CDR1 is LNHDA and CDR2 SQIVND (reference sequence). V was shortened by 5 bases and J by 7 bases, with 15 bases between the two germline ends. The CDR3 DNA sequence: TGTGCCAGTAGTCCCCTGGGTTACAGGAATGAGCAGTTCTTC. Encoded protein: CASSPLGYRNEQFF.

The V and J genes are TRBV7-9 and TRBJ2-7, with a possible D match to TRBD1 (6 bases). The CDR3 extends over 14 amino acids. Deletions cut 5 bases from V and 4 bases from J, with 15 bases between. Germline-derived CDR1 and CDR2 are SEHNR and FQNEAQ (reference sequence). Here the CDR3 reads CASSPSTGFYEQYF. The CDR3 nucleotides are TGTGCCAGCAGCCCCAGTACAGGGTTTTACGAGCAGTACTTC.

The chain carries TRBV7-9 and TRBJ1-1; D is undetermined. The length of the CDR3 is 15 residues. From germline, CDR1 is SEHNR and CDR2 FQNEAQ (reference sequence). V was clipped by 2 bases and J by 1 base, with 11 bases between them. Here the CDR3 reads CASSLPDPRNTEAFF. The CDR3 coding sequence is TGTGCCAGCAGCTTACCGGACCCCCGGAACACTGAAGCTTTCTTT.

The V and J genes are TRBV24-1 and TRBJ2-1, with D maybe TRBD2 (6 bases). The CDR3 runs to 18 residues. CDR1 and CDR2 (germline): KGHDR, SFDVKD. The ends were cut back, 4 bases at V and 6 bases at J, with 24 bases in the middle. Here the CDR3 DNA reads TGTGCCACCAGTGACGTCCCGGGACTCCCGACCACCTCCAATGAGCAGTTCTTC. It codes for CATSDVPGLPTTSNEQFF.

This chain links TRBV6-6 with TRBJ2-2; a possible D gene is TRBD2 (5 bases). Germline assignment: CDR1 MNHNY and CDR2 SVGAGI (reference sequence). V was clipped by 7 bases and J by 4 bases, with 13 bases between them. The CDR3 sequence is 14 residues long. CDR3 in amino acids: CASTEGPRTGELFF. In DNA form, the CDR3 reads TGTGCCAGCACTGAGGGCCCCCGCACCGGGGAGCTGTTTTTT.

This clonotype appeared a few times. The chain links TRBV15 to TRBJ1-2, with 7 bases lining up with TRBD1. Germline-derived CDR1 and CDR2 are LNHNV and YYDKDF (reference sequence). V dropped 0 bases and J dropped 7; count of bases not matched to a gene: 8. The CDR3 contains 15 residues. The CDR3 DNA reads as TGTGCCACCAGCAGAGATCCGACAGGGACGGCTGGCTACACCTTC. This sequence encodes CATSRDPTGTAGYTF.

This clonotype turned up a few times. This rearrangement joins TRBV6-1 to TRBJ2-4; D is undetermined. The length of the CDR3 is 14 residues. Germline CDR1 reads MNHNS; CDR2 reads SASEGT. Trimming took off 1 base at V and 5 bases at J, with 9 bases between the two ends. CDR3 coding DNA: TGTGCCAGCAGTGAAGTAGGTCTCCAAAACATTCAGTACTTC. It translates to CASSEVGLQNIQYF.

This chain connects TRBV2 to TRBJ2-1, with D maybe TRBD1 (6 bases). The V and J ends lost 7 bases and 7 bases respectively, with 17 bases between them. Germline values: CDR1 SNHLY, CDR2 FYNNEI. The CDR3 covers 14 residues. CDR3 nucleotides: TGTGCCAGCAAAGGGACACCCCGAGCAAATGAGCAGTTCTTC. It codes for CASKGTPRANEQFF.